Listed here is a single TCR beta chain. Its matching antigen is unknown. Using its own MiXCR run on the RT-PCR reads, TCRdb lists one record per CDR3 protein. This sample yields 550,000 to 800,000 distinct CDR3 sequences, of which 15% to 19% are seen a single time; around 10% belongs to the top ten. This entry belongs to a study of response to subunit inactivated influenza vaccine. The study, taken as a whole, reports: Authors suggested each seasonal influenza vaccination recruits few new T cells.

Germline loops: CDR1 ENHRY, CDR2 SYGVKD. With 10 bases removed from V and 1 base from J, the gap between germline ends came to 22 bases. The CDR3 is 17 residues long. The genes are TRBV10-3 and TRBJ2-2; D perhaps matches TRBD2 (6 bases). This sample comprised PBMCs from blood, obtained roughly 12 days after vaccination. The receptor was isolated from a man in his fifties or sixties who received an inactivated influenza vaccine. CDR3 DNA: TGTGCCAGCCGAGATACCGGGGGACTTTGGAACACCGGGGAGCTGTTTTTT. Encoded protein: CASRDTGGLWNTGELFF.